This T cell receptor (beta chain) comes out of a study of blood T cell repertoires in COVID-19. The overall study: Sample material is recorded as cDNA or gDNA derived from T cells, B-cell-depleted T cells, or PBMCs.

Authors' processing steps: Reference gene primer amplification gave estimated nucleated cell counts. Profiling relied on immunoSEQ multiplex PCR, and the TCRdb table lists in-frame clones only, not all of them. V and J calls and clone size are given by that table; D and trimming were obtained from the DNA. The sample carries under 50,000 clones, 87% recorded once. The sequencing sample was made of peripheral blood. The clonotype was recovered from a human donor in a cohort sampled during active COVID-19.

The CDR3, as DNA: TGTGCCAGCAGGCTAGGACAGGTTACTAATTCACCCCTCCACTTT. Encoded protein: CASRLGQVTNSPLHF. The chain employs TRBV6-5 and TRBJ1-6; TRBD1 aligns across 7 bases. Looked up from germline, CDR1 is MNHEY and CDR2 is SVGAGI. This CDR3 comprises 15 residues. Trimming at V came to 6 bases and at J to 6 bases, leaving 8 bases not matched to a gene.